Presented here are 27 T cell receptor beta chains from one specimen sequenced in a study of beta chain features in type 1 diabetes. Sequenced material consisted of expressed TCRB transcripts (all of the isolated RNA was reverse transcribed). Profiled with immunoSEQ multiplex PCR; TCRdb holds only in-frame clones, not every one. The top ten clones hold about 0.097% of a sample with hundreds of thousands of clones, around 15% of them seen once. Sequencing was performed on naive CD4+ T cells from blood. These receptors originate from a man aged 18 to 29 in good health.

This clone has just a few counts. The chain employs TRBV18 and TRBJ1-2, with D tentatively TRBD1 (6 bases). Germline loops: CDR1 KGHSH, CDR2 LQKENI. Trimming shortened V by 6 bases and J by 2 bases, and 13 bases separated the two germline ends. This CDR3 is built from 14 residues. DNA for the CDR3: TGTGCCAGCTCCCCAGACAGGCTGAACTATGGCTACACCTTC. Its translation is CASSPDRLNYGYTF.

In this sample, this clone turned up a few times. In the same sample, other DNA sequences code for this CDR3. The V gene is TRBV5-1, the J gene TRBJ2-7; D uncertain. The CDR3 has 13 residues. Per germline, CDR1 SGHRS and CDR2 YFSETQ. The V end was cut by 1 base, the J end by 0 bases, with 5 bases between. CDR3 protein: CASSLLDSYEQYF. The CDR3 coding sequence is TGCGCCAGCAGCTTGCTCGACTCCTACGAGCAGTACTTC.

This clone was recorded a few times. The J gene is TRBJ2-5, the V gene TRBV4-3, with D uncertain. CDR1 LGHNA and CDR2 YSLEER come from the germline V gene. The CDR3 contains 14 residues. Trimming left V 1 base short and J 4 bases short, with 10 bases between. CDR3 residues: CASSQGAVTETQYF. Here the CDR3 DNA reads TGCGCCAGCAGCCAAGGGGCAGTTACAGAGACCCAGTACTTC.

There are a few counts of this clone. This rearrangement joins TRBV5-4 to TRBJ2-3; 14 positions match TRBD2. The trim removed 3 bases at V and 5 bases at J, leaving 8 bases unmatched. CDR1 SGHNT and CDR2 YYREEE come from the germline V gene (reference sequence). The CDR3 contains 17 residues. CDR3 sequence: CASSWETSGRAGDTQYF. CDR3 in DNA: TGTGCCAGCAGCTGGGAGACTAGCGGGAGGGCAGGAGATACGCAGTATTTT.

This clone was detected a few times. The V gene is TRBV30, the J gene TRBJ2-3; D call uncertain. The germline V gene encodes CDR1 GTSNPN and CDR2 SVGIG (reference sequence). V gave up 0 bases and J gave up 12 bases, with 16 bases separating them. The CDR3 loop spans 13 amino acids. CDR3 sequence: CAWSVSEHMNQYF. CDR3 DNA sequence: TGTGCCTGGAGTGTATCGGAACATATGAATCAGTATTTT.

This clone was detected only a few times. The chain uses TRBV7-9 and TRBJ2-1; D not resolved. This CDR3 has 14 residues. V was trimmed by 2 bases and J by 6 bases, leaving 11 bases between them. Germline values: CDR1 SEHNR, CDR2 FQNEAQ (reference sequence). The CDR3 is CASSLSPGSNEQFF. CDR3 nucleotides: TGTGCCAGCAGCTTATCCCCCGGAAGCAATGAGCAGTTCTTC.

A few counts support this clone. The chain is built from TRBV4-3 and TRBJ2-3; D perhaps matches TRBD2 (6 bases). CDR3 size: 15 residues. CDR1 is LGHNA, CDR2 YSLEER, per germline. Trimming took 1 base from V and 3 from J, leaving 11 bases between them. The chain's CDR3 is CASSQGSGATDTQYF. In nucleotides, the CDR3 is TGCGCCAGCAGCCAAGGTAGCGGTGCTACAGATACGCAGTATTTT.

The chain has TRBV7-9 and TRBJ1-2; 7 nucleotides agree with TRBD1. The CDR3 is 14 residues long. The V and J ends lost 4 bases and 2 bases, in that order; junction bases with no gene match: 4. The germline CDR1 and CDR2 sequences are SEHNR and FQNEAQ (reference sequence). CDR3 amino acids: CASSSETGNYGYTF. As DNA, the CDR3 is TGTGCCAGCAGCTCAGAGACAGGGAACTATGGCTACACCTTC.

The chain is built from TRBV5-1 and TRBJ2-5; 11 bases map to TRBD2. The V gene end was trimmed by 3 bases and the J gene end by 3 bases; junction bases not matched to a gene: 7. The CDR3 covers 16 residues. CDR1 is SGHRS, CDR2 YFSETQ, per germline. CDR3 coding DNA: TGCGCCAGCAGCTGGAGGGTGACTAGCGGGGAAGAGACCCAGTACTTC. It translates to CASSWRVTSGEETQYF.

This sequence joins TRBV5-1 and TRBJ2-2, with D unclear. Trimming took 3 bases from V and 4 from J, leaving 10 bases between them. The CDR3 loop spans 14 amino acids. Germline V gene lookup returns CDR1 SGHRS and CDR2 YFSETQ. The CDR3 sequence is CASSYGSTTGELFF. The CDR3 DNA follows: TGCGCCAGCAGCTACGGATCGACCACCGGGGAGCTGTTTTTT.

This clone was found a few times. V gene TRBV30 combines with J gene TRBJ1-1, with a possible D match to TRBD1 (5 bases). V shed 0 bases and J shed 8 bases, with 10 bases lying between them. CDR1 GTSNPN and CDR2 SVGIG come from the germline V gene (reference sequence). CDR3 length: 12 amino acids. The CDR3 loop is CAWSVQAWEAFF. CDR3 sequence (DNA): TGTGCCTGGAGTGTACAGGCCTGGGAAGCTTTCTTT.

This clone was counted only a few times. The rearrangement joins TRBV4-1 to TRBJ1-5, with no clear D. This CDR3 region has 15 residues. The V gene's germline CDR1 is MGHRA and CDR2 YSYEKL. Trimming stripped 3 bases from V and 3 bases from J, with 12 bases between. DNA for the CDR3: TGCGCCAGCAGCCAGACCGGGCCTATCAATCAGCCCCAGCATTTT. Translated, it gives CASSQTGPINQPQHF.

The chain joins TRBV25-1 to TRBJ2-7; no definite D call. The germline CDR1 and CDR2 sequences are MGHDK and SYGVNS. Trimming removed 3 bases at V and 0 bases at J, with 9 bases between. The CDR3 covers 14 residues. DNA of the CDR3: TGTGCCAGCAGTGATTCTGCACGCTCCTACGAGCAGTACTTC. It translates to CASSDSARSYEQYF.

This clone was detected a few times. The chain recombines TRBV27 with TRBJ1-2; the D is unclear. Germline-derived CDR1 and CDR2 are MNHEY and SMNVEV (reference sequence). The length of the CDR3 is 16 residues. V was pared by 3 bases and J by 8 bases, with 22 bases between. This CDR3 reads CASSFEGPISGEGYTF. The CDR3 DNA sequence: TGTGCCAGCAGTTTTGAAGGTCCCATCTCCGGCGAGGGCTACACCTTC.

The rearrangement links TRBV19 to TRBJ2-7; 8 bases map to TRBD1. V trimming: 5 bases; J trimming: 0 bases; junction bases outside the gene matches: 12. This CDR3 contains 17 residues. Germline CDR1 LNHDA, CDR2 SQIVND (reference sequence). Written as DNA, the CDR3 is TGTGCCAGTAGTTCCTACACCAGGACAGGGCTCTCCTACGAGCAGTACTTC. Translation gives CASSSYTRTGLSYEQYF.

The chain recombines TRBV4-3 with TRBJ1-2; 8 positions agree with TRBD1. Trimming removed 0 bases from V and 9 bases from J; junction bases left unmatched: 12. The length of the CDR3 is 16 residues. CDR1 is LGHNA, CDR2 YSLEER, per germline. CDR3 region: CASSQDSAGGAGRYTF. As DNA, the CDR3 is TGCGCCAGCAGCCAAGATTCGGCAGGGGGCGCAGGTCGCTACACCTTC.

The chain couples TRBV5-1 to TRBJ1-5; D gene unclear. CDR1 SGHRS and CDR2 YFSETQ come from the germline V gene. The V and J ends lost 0 bases and 3 bases respectively, with 7 bases between them. The CDR3 has 14 residues. The CDR3 region is CASSLDGNNQPQHF. CDR3 in DNA: TGCGCCAGCAGCTTGGACGGCAACAATCAGCCCCAGCATTTT.

This clone turned up a few times. The chain joins TRBV9 to TRBJ2-5; D unresolved. The CDR3 has 18 amino acids. The V gene's germline CDR1 is SGDLS and CDR2 YYNGEE. The V end lost 0 bases, the J end lost 4 bases, and 22 bases lay between the germline ends. CDR3 loop: CASSVGGSSTSSGETQYF. In nucleotides, the CDR3 is TGTGCCAGCAGCGTAGGAGGTTCTTCCACCTCATCGGGAGAGACCCAGTACTTC.

With regard to this clone: This specimen includes other DNA sequences encoding the same CDR3. The rearrangement links TRBV18 to TRBJ1-5; the match to TRBD1 covers 8 bases. V was clipped by 3 bases and J by 6 bases; unmatched bases: 7. The germline CDR1 and CDR2 sequences are KGHSH and LQKENI. The CDR3 covers 15 residues. Here the CDR3 reads CASSPGQGAGQPQHF. The CDR3, as DNA: TGTGCCAGCTCACCTGGGCAGGGGGCGGGTCAGCCCCAGCATTTT.

The chain links TRBV5-4 to TRBJ2-5, with D uncertain. V dropped 5 bases and J dropped 3 bases, with 11 bases sitting between them. The germline gives CDR1 SGHNT, CDR2 YYREEE (reference sequence). This CDR3 has 13 residues. The DNA for the CDR3 is TGTGCCAGCAGTCGCGGAACAGAAGAGACCCAGTACTTC. Encoded protein: CASSRGTEETQYF.

Only a few counts were recorded for this clone. This sequence joins TRBV6-1 and TRBJ2-2; D uncertain. CDR1 and CDR2 (germline): MNHNS, SASEGT. Trimming stripped 6 bases from V and 4 bases from J, with 6 bases between. The length of the CDR3 is 12 residues. As DNA, the CDR3 is TGTGCCAGCAGCACTGCCACCGGGGAGCTGTTTTTT. This sequence encodes CASSTATGELFF.

This chain connects TRBV28 to TRBJ1-2, with D possibly matching TRBD1 (5 bases). The CDR3 runs to 13 residues. V lost 7 bases to trimming and J lost 4 bases, with 13 bases between them. Germline loops: CDR1 MDHEN, CDR2 SYDVKM. The CDR3 loop is CASTPQVPYGYTF. CDR3 bases: TGTGCCAGCACTCCACAGGTACCCTATGGCTACACCTTC.

The chain combines TRBV27 with TRBJ2-3, with D unresolved. The CDR3 is made up of 16 amino acids. Trimming pared 4 bases from V and 4 bases from J, leaving 18 bases between. Germline CDR1 and CDR2: MNHEY and SMNVEV (reference sequence). In nucleotides, the CDR3 is TGTGCCAGCAGTTCTACATCCGCCGGCCGCGCAGATACGCAGTATTTT. Translating it yields CASSSTSAGRADTQYF.

The chain combines TRBV25-1 with TRBJ1-1; 8 bases are shared with TRBD1. The CDR3 runs to 13 residues. Germline-derived CDR1 and CDR2 are MGHDK and SYGVNS. V gave up 5 bases and J gave up 6 bases; unmatched junction bases: 5. In DNA form, the CDR3 reads TGTGCCAGCAGTCCTCGACAGGGGTCTGAAGCTTTCTTT. It yields the protein CASSPRQGSEAFF.

This clone has more than one count but fewer than ten. Distinct nucleotide sequences in the sample also encode this CDR3. The chain combines TRBV5-1 with TRBJ1-1; no definite D call. Germline CDR1 SGHRS, CDR2 YFSETQ. The CDR3 has 13 residues. Trimming took off 4 bases at V and 1 base at J, with 8 bases between the two ends. CDR3 in DNA: TGCGCCAGCAGCCTGGCAGGGAACACTGAAGCTTTCTTT. This sequence encodes CASSLAGNTEAFF.

V is TRBV28 and J is TRBJ2-2, with D possibly TRBD2 on 6 matching bases. Germline V gives CDR1 MDHEN, CDR2 SYDVKM. The CDR3 is made up of 15 amino acids. V was shortened by 6 bases and J by 6 bases, with 17 bases between the two germline ends. In nucleotides, the CDR3 is TGTGCCAGCAGCCCGGGGGTAATGGGTCCCGGGGAGCTGTTTTTT. This gives the protein CASSPGVMGPGELFF.

This clone was observed a few times. The chain employs TRBV13 and TRBJ2-7, with D perhaps matching TRBD1 (6 bases). Deletions cut 5 bases from V and 2 bases from J, with 22 bases between. Germline V gives CDR1 PRHDT, CDR2 FYEKMQ (reference sequence). The CDR3 totals 17 residues. The CDR3 loop reads CASSLDLRDTVAYEQYF. CDR3 nucleotides: TGTGCCAGCAGCCTAGATCTCCGGGACACCGTTGCCTACGAGCAGTACTTC.